This is a list of T cell receptor beta chains from one sample in a study of OX40 agonist ivuxolimab in advanced cancers. TCRdb keeps only in-frame clones here, not all; method: immunoSEQ multiplex PCR. The sample has over 45,000 clones, 70% to 80% seen once. Specimen: CD4+ or CD8+ T cells sorted from blood, collected in a trial of the OX40 agonist ivuxolimab. Receptors originate from an adult with an advanced solid tumor such as melanoma, head and neck, liver or kidney cancer. Both conserved end residues are part of each CDR3. The D gene is left open where the match is weak. A clone size is listed for some rows: how often the clone was seen (once, few, many), or a class if it is expanded.

d_gene	v_gene	j_gene	abundance	CDR3aa	CDR3nt
.	TRBV6-5	TRBJ2-3	.	CASKIRGERTDTQYF	TGTGCCAGCAAAATCAGGGGGGAGAGGACAGATACGCAGTATTTT
.	TRBV27	TRBJ1-4	.	CASSLSAREYEKLFF	TGTGCCAGCAGTTTATCTGCCAGGGAGTATGAAAAACTGTTTTTT
.	TRBV7-9	TRBJ2-3	many	CASSSQDTQYF	TGTGCCAGCAGCTCCCAAGATACGCAGTATTTT
.	TRBV5-6	TRBJ1-1	.	CASSLNTEAFF	TGTGCCAGCAGCTTAAACACTGAAGCTTTCTTT
.	TRBV6-5	TRBJ1-3	.	CASSSQGRGNTIYF	TGTGCCAGCAGTTCCCAGGGGCGGGGAAACACCATATATTTT
TRBD2	TRBV28	TRBJ2-3	.	CASSLFIAGESTDTQYF	TGTGCCAGCAGTTTATTTATTGCGGGGGAGAGCACAGATACGCAGTATTTT
.	TRBV7-2	TRBJ2-5	.	CASSTPRGSETQYF	TGTGCCAGCAGCACCCCGAGGGGATCGGAGACCCAGTACTTC
.	TRBV6-1	TRBJ1-2	.	CASRGEKRGYTF	TGTGCCAGCCGAGGGGAGAAAAGGGGCTACACCTTC
.	TRBV6-6	TRBJ1-4	once	CASSYSDPPKLFF	TGTGCCAGCAGTTACTCGGACCCTCCAAAACTGTTTTTT
.	TRBV25-1	TRBJ1-3	once	CASSESGGPGGNTIYF	TGTGCCAGCAGTGAATCGGGAGGGCCTGGTGGAAACACCATATATTTT
.	TRBV10-3	TRBJ2-3	.	CAISGEAGGPDTQYF	TGTGCCATCAGTGGCGAGGCAGGGGGGCCAGATACGCAGTATTTT
.	TRBV28	TRBJ2-7	.	CASSTHGLGTYEQYF	TGTGCCAGCAGTACCCACGGGTTGGGGACCTACGAGCAGTACTTC
TRBD1	TRBV12-5	TRBJ1-2	few	CASVRSGGYYGYTF	TGTGCTAGTGTGAGATCAGGGGGGTACTATGGCTACACCTTC
.	TRBV28	TRBJ1-1	.	CASSFTGGTEAFF	TGTGCCAGCAGTTTCACGGGAGGCACTGAAGCTTTCTTT
.	TRBV18	TRBJ1-5	.	CASSNQPQHF	TGTGCCAGTTCCAATCAGCCCCAGCATTTT
.	TRBV6-1	TRBJ2-7	.	CASSSQEPGIEQYF	TGTGCCAGCAGTTCTCAGGAGCCGGGGATCGAGCAGTACTTC
.	TRBV5-1	TRBJ2-5	once	CASSPGLGRGQETQYF	TGCGCCAGCAGCCCAGGGTTGGGTCGGGGGCAAGAGACCCAGTACTTC
.	TRBV5-1	TRBJ1-1	.	CASSPPEFPEAFF	TGCGCCAGCAGCCCGCCCGAATTTCCTGAAGCTTTCTTT
.	TRBV20-1	TRBJ1-3	.	CSARKGNTIYF	TGCAGTGCTCGGAAGGGGAACACCATATATTTT
TRBD1	TRBV19	TRBJ1-5	.	CASSIIGPGTGGLGQPQHF	TGTGCCAGTAGTATTATCGGTCCGGGGACAGGGGGTTTAGGTCAGCCCCAGCATTTT
.	TRBV13	TRBJ2-6	.	CASSLEGAGANVLTF	TGTGCCAGCAGCTTAGAGGGAGCTGGGGCCAACGTCCTGACTTTC
.	TRBV6-6	TRBJ1-2	.	CASTVGRTRKGNGYTF	TGTGCCAGCACCGTGGGACGGACGAGGAAAGGGAATGGCTACACCTTC
TRBD2	TRBV6-1	TRBJ2-5	.	CASRPSGGAETQYF	TGTGCCAGCAGACCTAGCGGGGGGGCGGAGACCCAGTACTTC
.	TRBV7-9	TRBJ1-1	.	CASSFSGQPNTEAFF	TGTGCCAGCAGCTTTAGTGGACAGCCGAACACTGAAGCTTTCTTT
.	TRBV6-6	TRBJ1-4	.	CASSFDRLSNEKLFF	TGTGCCAGCAGTTTTGACAGGTTGTCTAATGAAAAACTGTTTTTT
.	TRBV6-5	TRBJ2-7	.	CASRSSGGRAYEQYF	TGTGCCAGCAGGTCCTCTGGTGGTCGCGCCTACGAGCAGTACTTC
.	TRBV29-1	TRBJ2-3	.	CSAGQFSTDTQYF	TGCAGCGCCGGACAGTTTAGCACAGATACGCAGTATTTT
TRBD2	TRBV29-1	TRBJ2-3	.	CSVDGTSGGPDTQYF	TGCAGCGTTGACGGGACTAGCGGGGGACCAGATACGCAGTATTTT
.	TRBV18	TRBJ2-5	.	CASSPLRSGQETQYF	TGTGCCAGCTCACCCCTCCGTAGCGGCCAAGAGACCCAGTACTTC
.	TRBV9	TRBJ1-3	.	CASSPTWSSGNTIYF	TGTGCCAGCAGCCCTACATGGAGCTCTGGAAACACCATATATTTT
.	TRBV7-6	TRBJ1-6	.	CASSLDQASSNSPLHF	TGTGCCAGCAGCTTAGACCAAGCTTCTTCTAATTCACCCCTCCACTTT
.	TRBV11-3	TRBJ2-5	.	CASSLGQEKSTQYF	TGTGCCAGCAGCTTAGGACAGGAGAAGTCGACCCAGTACTTC
.	TRBV11-3	TRBJ2-1	.	CASSDDGGNYNEQFF	TGTGCCAGCAGTGATGACGGCGGGAACTACAATGAGCAGTTCTTC
TRBD2	TRBV4-1	TRBJ2-1	.	CASSQPSGTSYNEQFF	TGCGCCAGCAGCCAACCAAGCGGGACCTCCTACAATGAGCAGTTCTTC
.	TRBV29-1	TRBJ1-5	.	CSVQDTSSNQPQHF	TGCAGCGTTCAGGACACCTCGAGCAATCAGCCCCAGCATTTT
TRBD1	TRBV5-6	TRBJ1-1	.	CASSLAGQGTNTEAFF	TGTGCCAGCAGCTTGGCCGGACAGGGAACGAACACTGAAGCTTTCTTT
TRBD2	TRBV2	TRBJ2-7	.	CASSAPRGVEYF	TGTGCCAGCAGTGCGCCCCGGGGGGTGGAGTACTTC